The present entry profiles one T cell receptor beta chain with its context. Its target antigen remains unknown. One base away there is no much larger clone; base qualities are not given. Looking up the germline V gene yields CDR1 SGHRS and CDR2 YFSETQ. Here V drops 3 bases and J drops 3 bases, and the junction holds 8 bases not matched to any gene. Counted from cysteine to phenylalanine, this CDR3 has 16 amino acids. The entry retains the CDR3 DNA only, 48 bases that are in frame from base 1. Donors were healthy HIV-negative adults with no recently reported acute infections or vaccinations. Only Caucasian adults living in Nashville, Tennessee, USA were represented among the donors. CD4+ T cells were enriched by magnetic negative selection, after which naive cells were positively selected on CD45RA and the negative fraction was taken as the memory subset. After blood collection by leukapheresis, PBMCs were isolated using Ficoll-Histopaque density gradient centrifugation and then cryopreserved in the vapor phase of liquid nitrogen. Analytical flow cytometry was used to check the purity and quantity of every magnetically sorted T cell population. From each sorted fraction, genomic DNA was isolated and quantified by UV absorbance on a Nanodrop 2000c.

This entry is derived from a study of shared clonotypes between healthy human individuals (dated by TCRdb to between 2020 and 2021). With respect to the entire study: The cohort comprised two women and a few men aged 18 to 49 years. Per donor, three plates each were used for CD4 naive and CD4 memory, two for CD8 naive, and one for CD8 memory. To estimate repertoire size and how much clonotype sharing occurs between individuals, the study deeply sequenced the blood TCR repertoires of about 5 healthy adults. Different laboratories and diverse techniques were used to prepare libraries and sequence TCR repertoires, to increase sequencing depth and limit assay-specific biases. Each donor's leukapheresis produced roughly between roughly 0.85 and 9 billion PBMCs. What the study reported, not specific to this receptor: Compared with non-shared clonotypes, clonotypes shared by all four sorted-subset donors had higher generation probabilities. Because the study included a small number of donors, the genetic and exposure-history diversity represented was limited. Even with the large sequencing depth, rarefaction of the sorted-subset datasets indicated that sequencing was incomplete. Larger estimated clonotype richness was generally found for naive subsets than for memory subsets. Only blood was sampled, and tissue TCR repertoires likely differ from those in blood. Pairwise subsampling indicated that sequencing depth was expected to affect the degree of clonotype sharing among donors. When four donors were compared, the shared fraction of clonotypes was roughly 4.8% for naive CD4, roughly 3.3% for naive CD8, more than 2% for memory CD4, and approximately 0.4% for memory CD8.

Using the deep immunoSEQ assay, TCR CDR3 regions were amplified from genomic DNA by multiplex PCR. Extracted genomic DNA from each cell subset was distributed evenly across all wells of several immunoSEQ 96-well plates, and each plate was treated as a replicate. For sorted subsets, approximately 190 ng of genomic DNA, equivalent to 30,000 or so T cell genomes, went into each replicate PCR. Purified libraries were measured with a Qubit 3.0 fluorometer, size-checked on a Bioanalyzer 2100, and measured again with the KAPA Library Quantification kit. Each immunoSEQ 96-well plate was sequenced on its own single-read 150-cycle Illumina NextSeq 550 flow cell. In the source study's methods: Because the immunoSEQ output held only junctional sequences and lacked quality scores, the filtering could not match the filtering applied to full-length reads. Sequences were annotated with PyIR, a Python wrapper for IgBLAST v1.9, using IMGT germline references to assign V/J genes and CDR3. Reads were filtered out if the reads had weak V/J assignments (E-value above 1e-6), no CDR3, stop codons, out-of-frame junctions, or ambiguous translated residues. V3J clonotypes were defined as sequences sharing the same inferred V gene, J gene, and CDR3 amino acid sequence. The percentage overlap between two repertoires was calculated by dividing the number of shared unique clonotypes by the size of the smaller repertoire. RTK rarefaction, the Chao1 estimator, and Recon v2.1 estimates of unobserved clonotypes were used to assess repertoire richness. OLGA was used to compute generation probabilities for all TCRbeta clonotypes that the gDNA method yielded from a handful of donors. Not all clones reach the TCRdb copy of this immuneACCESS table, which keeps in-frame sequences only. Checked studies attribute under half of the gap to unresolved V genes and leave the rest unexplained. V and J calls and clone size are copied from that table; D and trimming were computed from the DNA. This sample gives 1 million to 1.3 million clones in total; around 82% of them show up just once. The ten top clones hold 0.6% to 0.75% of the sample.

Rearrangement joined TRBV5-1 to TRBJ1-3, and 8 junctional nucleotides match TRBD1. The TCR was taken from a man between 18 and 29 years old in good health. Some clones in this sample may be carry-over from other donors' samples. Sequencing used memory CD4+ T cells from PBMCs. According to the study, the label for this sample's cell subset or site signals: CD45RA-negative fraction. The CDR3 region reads CASSSSGGTDGNTIYF. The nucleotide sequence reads TGCGCCAGCAGCTCCTCAGGGGGCACGGATGGAAACACCATATATTTT.